The 9 T cell receptor beta chains given below trace back to one sample, sequenced in a study of T cell responses to AZD1222 COVID-19 vaccine. Some clones are missing from TCRdb's copy, which holds only in-frame ones; the method was immunoSEQ multiplex PCR. The sample includes about 180,000 clones, around nine tenths of them seen just once. Sample: peripheral blood, taken on day 0 of AZD1222 vaccination. The receptors come from an adult in good health.

This chain uses TRBV5-1 with TRBJ2-2; unclear D gene. This CDR3 is built from 14 residues. Germline values: CDR1 SGHRS, CDR2 YFSETQ. The V and J ends lost 0 bases and 4 bases respectively, with 7 bases between them. The CDR3 nucleotides read TGCGCCAGCAGCTTGGAACAGATCACCGGGGAGCTGTTTTTT. Translating it yields CASSLEQITGELFF.

The chain joins TRBV7-2 to TRBJ1-2; D may be TRBD1 (6 bases). This CDR3 is built from 14 residues. The germline V gene has CDR1 SGHTA and CDR2 FQGNSA. V was trimmed by 4 bases and J by 11 bases, leaving 20 bases between them. The DNA of the CDR3 is TGTGCCAGCAGCTCCACGCCGGGGGCGCCTAGGTACACCTTC. Translated: CASSSTPGAPRYTF.

This clone was recorded only once. V is TRBV7-6 and J is TRBJ2-1; no clear D gene. CDR1 and CDR2 (germline): SGHVS, FNYEAQ. V gave up 5 bases and J gave up 8 bases, with 7 bases separating them. The CDR3 length is 11 residues. As DNA, the CDR3 is TGTGCCAGCAGCGCGATGGATGAGCAGTTCTTC. Translation gives CASSAMDEQFF.

This chain links TRBV7-3 with TRBJ2-1; 7 bases match TRBD2. This CDR3 is 20 amino acids long. Germline CDR1 SGHTA, CDR2 FQGTGA. The trim removed 4 bases at V and 3 bases at J, leaving 21 bases unmatched. The CDR3 here is CASSSRGGTARRPGYNEQFF. The CDR3 DNA sequence: TGTGCCAGCAGCTCAAGGGGAGGGACGGCCCGCAGACCAGGCTACAATGAGCAGTTCTTC. The variable domain in full, completed from reference TRBV7-3 and TRBJ2-1, reads GAGVSQTPSNKVTEKGKYVELRCDPISGHTALYWYRQSLGQGPEFLIYFQGTGAADDSGLPNDRFFAVRPEGSVSTLKIQRTERGDSAVYLCASSSRGGTARRPGYNEQFFGPGTRLTVL.

V and J are TRBV28 and TRBJ2-5, with 7 bases that match TRBD2. V shed 6 bases, J shed 1 base, and the junction held 2 bases outside the gene matches. Germline CDR1 MDHEN, CDR2 SYDVKM. This CDR3 region has 13 residues. The CDR3 region has the DNA TGTGCCAGCAGGCGGGGGTCCCAAGAGACCCAGTACTTC. Translation: CASRRGSQETQYF.

This clone was observed a few times. This chain uses TRBV7-2 with TRBJ1-3, with D perhaps matching TRBD1 (5 bases). Trimming took off 7 bases at V and 0 bases at J, with 16 bases between the two ends. The CDR3 covers 16 residues. Germline CDR1 SGHTA, CDR2 FQGNSA. Here the CDR3 DNA reads TGTGCCAGCACCGACGTAGGGGTGCTCTCTGGAAACACCATATATTTT. Its protein product is CASTDVGVLSGNTIYF.

This chain links TRBV28 with TRBJ2-7, with D perhaps being TRBD1 or TRBD2 (5 bases each). Germline lookup yields CDR1 MDHEN and CDR2 SYDVKM. CDR3 size: 14 residues. CDR3 coding DNA: TGTGTCACCCGGGGAATGGGGCAGAACCACGAGCAGTACTTC. Its translation is CVTRGMGQNHEQYF.

This clone was observed a single time. The CDR3 region is CASRRRGVSYGYTF. CDR3 nucleotides: TGTGCCAGTAGACGACGGGGGGTCTCCTATGGCTACACCTTC. The chain is built from TRBV19 and TRBJ1-2; possibly TRBD1 for D (5 bases). CDR3 length equals 14 residues. Germline loops: CDR1 LNHDA, CDR2 SQIVND (reference sequence). Trimming left V 6 bases short and J 4 bases short, with 15 bases between.

V usage is TRBV18 and J usage is TRBJ2-7, with 7 bases aligning to TRBD1. V gave up 5 bases and J gave up 4 bases; unmatched junction bases: 11. Germline V gene data show CDR1 as KGHSH and CDR2 as LQKENI. The CDR3 runs to 15 residues. The CDR3 loop reads CASSARPGQQYEQYF. The CDR3 DNA reads as TGTGCCAGCTCAGCCCGACCGGGACAGCAATACGAGCAGTACTTC.